The 7 T cell receptor beta chains below were found in one sample sequenced in a study of OX40 agonist ivuxolimab in advanced cancers. Some clones are missing from TCRdb's copy, which holds only in-frame ones; the method was immunoSEQ multiplex PCR. The sample yields some 63,000 clones, 65% to 85% seen once. The specimen was CD4+ or CD8+ T cells sorted from blood, collected in a trial of the OX40 agonist ivuxolimab. The receptors here all came from an adult with an advanced solid tumor such as melanoma, head and neck, liver or kidney cancer.

The chain couples TRBV27 to TRBJ2-2, with 10 bases matching TRBD2. The CDR3 is 16 amino acids. Losses at the gene ends were 5 bases for V and 7 bases for J; bases not matched to a gene: 10. The germline V gene has CDR1 MNHEY and CDR2 SMNVEV (reference sequence). CDR3 nucleotide sequence: TGTGCCAGCAGTCTACGGCTAGCGGGAGTGGGCGGGGAGCTGTTTTTT. Its translation is CASSLRLAGVGGELFF.

The chain is built from TRBV11-3 and TRBJ2-5; D remains unclear. Germline lookup yields CDR1 SGHNT and CDR2 YENEEA. This CDR3 spans 13 amino acids. Trimming left V 1 base short and J 7 bases short, with 10 bases between. CDR3: CASSLGPKLTQYF. Here the CDR3 DNA reads TGTGCCAGCAGCTTAGGTCCGAAATTGACCCAGTACTTC.

This clone was counted a few times. The chain has TRBV5-1 and TRBJ1-2; 7 bases fit TRBD1. This CDR3 is 16 amino acids long. With V trimmed by 0 bases and J by 4 bases, 9 bases remained unmatched. Germline-derived CDR1 and CDR2 are SGHRS and YFSETQ. The CDR3 bases are TGCGCCAGCAGCTTGGATGGCAGGGGGTGGGGCTATGGCTACACCTTC. Its translation: CASSLDGRGWGYGYTF.

This sequence joins TRBV4-3 and TRBJ2-1; 10 nucleotides agree with TRBD1. Germline-derived CDR1 and CDR2 are LGHNA and YSLEER. This CDR3 region has 15 residues. After removal of 3 bases from V and 10 bases from J, the junction contained 9 bases not matched to a gene. In DNA form, the CDR3 reads TGCGCCAGCAGCCAGGACAGGGGGGACCATTGGGAGCAGTTCTTC. Translated, it gives CASSQDRGDHWEQFF.

This clone was picked up one time. The chain recombines TRBV7-2 with TRBJ1-1; maybe TRBD1 (6 bases). Germline V lookup: CDR1 SGHTA, CDR2 FQGNSA. V dropped 5 bases and J dropped 4 bases, with 14 bases sitting between them. This CDR3 has 14 amino acids. CDR3 nucleotide sequence: TGTGCCAGCAGCCTGGGGGGGCAGATCACTGAAGCTTTCTTT. This translates into CASSLGGQITEAFF.

CDR3 coding DNA: TGTGCCAGCAGTTTCCAGGGGACAGGGCCCTACGAGCAGTACTTC. It yields the protein CASSFQGTGPYEQYF. V usage is TRBV27 and J usage is TRBJ2-7; 9 bases line up with TRBD1. This CDR3 has 15 amino acids. Germline V gene lookup returns CDR1 MNHEY and CDR2 SMNVEV (reference sequence). With V trimmed by 3 bases and J by 2 bases, 5 bases remained unmatched.

The chain links TRBV11-2 to TRBJ1-1, with D possibly TRBD1 on 6 matching bases. Per the germline V gene, CDR1 is SGHAT and CDR2 is FQNNGV. This CDR3 contains 13 residues. Trimming removed 3 bases from V and 4 bases from J, with 9 bases in between. The CDR3 sequence: CASSFTGSTEAFF. Here the CDR3 DNA reads TGTGCCAGCAGCTTCACAGGGTCCACTGAAGCTTTCTTT.